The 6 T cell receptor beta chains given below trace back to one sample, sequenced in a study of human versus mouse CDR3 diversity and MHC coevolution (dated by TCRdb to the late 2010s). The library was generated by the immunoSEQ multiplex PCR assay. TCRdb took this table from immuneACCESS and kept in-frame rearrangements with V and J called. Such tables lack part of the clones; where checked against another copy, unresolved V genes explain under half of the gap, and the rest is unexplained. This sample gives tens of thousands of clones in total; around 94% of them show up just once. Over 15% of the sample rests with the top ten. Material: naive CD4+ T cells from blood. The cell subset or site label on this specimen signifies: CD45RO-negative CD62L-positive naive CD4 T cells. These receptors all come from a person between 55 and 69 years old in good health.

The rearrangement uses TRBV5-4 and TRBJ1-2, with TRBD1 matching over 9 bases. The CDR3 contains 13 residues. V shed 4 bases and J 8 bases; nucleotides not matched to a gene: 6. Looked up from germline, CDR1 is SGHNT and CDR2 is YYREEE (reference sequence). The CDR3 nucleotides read TGTGCCAGCAGCCCGGGACAGGGTCGGGGCTACACCTTC. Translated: CASSPGQGRGYTF.

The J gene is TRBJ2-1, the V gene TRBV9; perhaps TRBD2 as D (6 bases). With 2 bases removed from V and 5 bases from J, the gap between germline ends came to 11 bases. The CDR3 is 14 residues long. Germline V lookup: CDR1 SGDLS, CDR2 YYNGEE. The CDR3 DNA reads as TGTGCCAGCAGCGTGCGGGGCCAAAACAATGAGCAGTTCTTC. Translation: CASSVRGQNNEQFF.

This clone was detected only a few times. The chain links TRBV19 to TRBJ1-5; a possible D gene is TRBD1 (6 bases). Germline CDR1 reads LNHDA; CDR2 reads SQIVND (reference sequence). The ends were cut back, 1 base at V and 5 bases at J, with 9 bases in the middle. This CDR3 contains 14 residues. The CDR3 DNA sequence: TGTGCCAGTAGTATAGCAAAGGGGGATCAGCCCCAGCATTTT. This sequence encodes CASSIAKGDQPQHF.

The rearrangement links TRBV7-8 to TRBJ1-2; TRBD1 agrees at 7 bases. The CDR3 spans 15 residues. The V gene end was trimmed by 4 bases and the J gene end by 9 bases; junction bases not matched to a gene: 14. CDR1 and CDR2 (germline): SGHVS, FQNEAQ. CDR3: CASSSDPTGTLSYTF. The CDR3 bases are TGTGCCAGCAGCTCTGATCCGACAGGGACTTTGAGCTACACCTTC.

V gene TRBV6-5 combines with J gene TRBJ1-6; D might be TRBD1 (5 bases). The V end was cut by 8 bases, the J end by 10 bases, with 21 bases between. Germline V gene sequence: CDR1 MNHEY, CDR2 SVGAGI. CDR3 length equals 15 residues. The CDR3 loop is CASRRGSKGGSPLHF. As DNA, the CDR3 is TGTGCCAGCCGGAGGGGATCAAAGGGCGGATCACCCCTCCACTTT.

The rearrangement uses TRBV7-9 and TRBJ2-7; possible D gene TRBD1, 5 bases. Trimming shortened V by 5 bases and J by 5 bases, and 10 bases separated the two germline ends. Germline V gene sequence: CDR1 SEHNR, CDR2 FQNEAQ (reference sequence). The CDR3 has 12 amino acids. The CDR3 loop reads CASSPDSNEQYF. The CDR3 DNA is TGTGCCAGCAGCCCCGACAGCAACGAGCAGTACTTC.